These 10 T cell receptor beta chains share one sample of origin, sequenced in a study of cytotoxic CD8 clonotypes in ibrutinib-treated CLL. Libraries were prepared by immunoSEQ multiplex PCR; TCRdb keeps only in-frame clonotypes and omits some of them. The table shows roughly 250,000 clones, with 60% to 75% occurring only once. Source: PBMCs, taken after 24 months of ibrutinib treatment. The origin of the receptors is a human donor with chronic lymphocytic leukemia.

The chain joins TRBV19 to TRBJ1-6; TRBD1 might be the D (5 bases). Trimming cost V 3 bases and J 8 bases, with 11 bases left between them. Germline lookup yields CDR1 LNHDA and CDR2 SQIVND (reference sequence). CDR3 length: 14 amino acids. The CDR3 reads CASSITGEDSPLHF. The CDR3 DNA is TGTGCCAGTAGTATCACGGGGGAGGATTCACCCCTCCACTTT.

This chain's CDR3 is CASRSPGRIQETQYF. CDR3 nucleotide sequence: TGTGCCAGCAGGTCACCGGGACGGATCCAAGAGACCCAGTACTTC. This chain links TRBV2 with TRBJ2-5; D could derive from TRBD1 or TRBD2 (5 bases each). Trimming cost V 6 bases and J 1 base, with 15 bases left between them. This CDR3 region has 15 residues. CDR1 is SNHLY, CDR2 FYNNEI, per germline.

The chain recombines TRBV28 with TRBJ2-4, with 9 bases aligning to TRBD1. Germline-derived CDR1 and CDR2 are MDHEN and SYDVKM. V gave up 7 bases and J gave up 1 base; unmatched junction bases: 8. The CDR3 totals 16 residues. Written as DNA, the CDR3 is TGTGCCAGCACCCGGACAGGGGATAAGGCCAAAAACATTCAGTACTTC. Translation gives CASTRTGDKAKNIQYF.

V gene TRBV2 combines with J gene TRBJ2-7; 7 bases fit TRBD2. The V gene's germline CDR1 is SNHLY and CDR2 FYNNEI. After removal of 1 base from V and 6 bases from J, the junction contained 9 bases not matched to a gene. The CDR3 totals 15 residues. The DNA for the CDR3 is TGTGCCAGCAGTGAAGGCCCTAGCGGAAATAGCGAGCAGTACTTC. Its protein product is CASSEGPSGNSEQYF.

The rearrangement links TRBV7-9 to TRBJ2-7; no definite D call. Germline CDR1 reads SEHNR; CDR2 reads FQNEAQ (reference sequence). The CDR3 totals 13 residues. V was shortened by 5 bases and J by 6 bases, with 14 bases between the two germline ends. The CDR3 DNA reads as TGTGCCAGCAGCAACAAAAACAATGGCGAGCAGTACTTC. Protein: CASSNKNNGEQYF.

The chain has TRBV7-9 and TRBJ2-1, with D hard to call. Trimming took 1 base from V and 7 from J, leaving 8 bases between them. Germline values: CDR1 SEHNR, CDR2 FQNEAQ (reference sequence). This CDR3 comprises 13 residues. As DNA, the CDR3 is TGTGCCAGCAGCTTAGGGACCCAGAATGAGCAGTTCTTC. It is translated as CASSLGTQNEQFF.

CDR3 DNA sequence: TGTGCCAGCAGCCAAGAAACCTCTACGAGTCCTACGCAGTATTTT. Protein sequence: CASSQETSTSPTQYF. The gene calls are TRBV4-2 and TRBJ2-3; D uncertain. Trimming left V 0 bases short and J 8 bases short, with 15 bases between. The germline V gene encodes CDR1 LGHNA and CDR2 YNFKEQ. The CDR3 consists of 15 residues.

Only one count was recorded for this clone. This rearrangement joins TRBV11-1 to TRBJ1-5; no clear D gene. V was pared by 0 bases and J by 4 bases, with 4 bases between. Germline-derived CDR1 and CDR2 are SGHAT and FQDESV (reference sequence). CDR3 size: 13 residues. The CDR3 spells CASSLAENQPQHF. DNA of the CDR3: TGTGCCAGCAGCTTAGCGGAGAATCAGCCCCAGCATTTT. Looking up the rest from reference TRBV11-1 and TRBJ1-5 gives the full variable domain: EAEVAQSPRYKITEKSQAVAFWCDPISGHATLYWYRQILGQGPELLVQFQDESVVDDSQLPKDRFSAERLKGVDSTLKIQPAELGDSAMYLCASSLAENQPQHFGDGTRLSIL.

As concerns this clone: At one end the junction does not follow the germline gene, possibly because of a read error. This chain links TRBV10-3 with TRBJ1-2; D is ambiguous. The CDR3 is made up of 14 amino acids. From germline, CDR1 is ENHRY and CDR2 SYGVKD. The CDR3 sequence: CAISEKALNYGCTF. CDR3 coding DNA: TGTGCCATCAGTGAAAAGGCCCTGAACTATGGCTGCACCTTC.

This chain uses TRBV25-1 with TRBJ1-5, with a weak D call TRBD1 (6 bases). The CDR3 sequence is 16 residues long. V was pared by 5 bases and J by 0 bases, with 14 bases between. CDR1 is MGHDK, CDR2 SYGVNS, per germline. The CDR3 DNA is TGTGCCAGCAGTCCCCGGACAGAAACTAGCAATCAGCCCCAGCATTTT. The encoded protein is CASSPRTETSNQPQHF.